This T cell receptor beta chain was sequenced for a study of T cells in tumors after PD-1 blockade. Study-wide background: A subset received ongoing vismodegib 150 mg daily alongside anti-PD-1 therapy. Overall study results and limits: Blood contained about 42% of the tumor's TCR clonotypes.

This clone appeared a single time. Its matching antigen is unknown. Germline lookup yields CDR1 MNHEY and CDR2 SMNVEV (reference sequence). Losses at the gene ends were 5 bases for V and 2 bases for J; bases not matched to a gene: 15. The length of the CDR3 is 17 residues. Assay: immunoSEQ multiplex PCR; the TCRdb copy retains only in-frame clones and omits some. The sample shows approximately 60,000 clones, over 75% of them seen only once. The source is a human donor with basal cell carcinoma. The chain links TRBV27 to TRBJ2-7; 7 positions match TRBD1. Sequencing was performed on PBMCs, taken before anti-PD-1 treatment. The CDR3 protein is CASSDTIPQGWAYEQYF. In DNA form, the CDR3 reads TGTGCCAGCAGTGATACGATACCACAGGGGTGGGCCTACGAGCAGTACTTC.